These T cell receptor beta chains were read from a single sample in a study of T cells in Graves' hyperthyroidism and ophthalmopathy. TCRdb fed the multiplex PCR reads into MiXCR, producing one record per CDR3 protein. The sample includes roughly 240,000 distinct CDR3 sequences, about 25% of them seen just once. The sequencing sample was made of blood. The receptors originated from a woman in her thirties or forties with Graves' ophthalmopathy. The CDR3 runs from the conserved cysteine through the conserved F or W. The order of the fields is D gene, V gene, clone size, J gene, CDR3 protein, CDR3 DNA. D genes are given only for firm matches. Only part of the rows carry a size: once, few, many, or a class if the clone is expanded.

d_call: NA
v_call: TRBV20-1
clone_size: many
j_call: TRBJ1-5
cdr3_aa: CSASNREGVGNQPQHF
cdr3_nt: TGCAGTGCTAGCAACAGGGAGGGTGTGGGCAATCAGCCCCAGCATTTT

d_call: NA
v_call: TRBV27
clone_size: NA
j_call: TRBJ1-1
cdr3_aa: CASSLSPGMGTEAFF
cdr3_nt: TGTGCCAGCAGTTTATCCCCAGGCATGGGCACTGAAGCTTTCTTT

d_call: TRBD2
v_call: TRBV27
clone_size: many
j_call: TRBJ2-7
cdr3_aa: CASSPRGLALAWDEQYF
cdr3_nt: TGTGCCAGCAGCCCACGGGGACTAGCGCTTGCTTGGGACGAGCAGTACTTC

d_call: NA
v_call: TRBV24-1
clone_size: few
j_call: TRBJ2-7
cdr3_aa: CASPKGHSYEQYF
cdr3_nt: TGTGCTTCCCCAAAGGGACACTCCTACGAGCAGTACTTC

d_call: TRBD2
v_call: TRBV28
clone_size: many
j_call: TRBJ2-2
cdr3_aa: CASSLTLAGGYNTGELFF
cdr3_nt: TGTGCCAGCAGTTTGACCCTAGCGGGAGGGTACAACACCGGGGAGCTGTTTTTT

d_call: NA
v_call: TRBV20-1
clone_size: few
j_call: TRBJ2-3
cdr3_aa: CSALQGGMGTDTQYF
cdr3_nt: TGCAGTGCCCTTCAGGGGGGAATGGGCACAGATACGCAGTATTTT

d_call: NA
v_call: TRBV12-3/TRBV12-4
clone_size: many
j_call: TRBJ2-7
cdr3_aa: CASSLQDWPYEQYF
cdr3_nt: TGTGCCAGCAGTTTACAGGACTGGCCCTACGAGCAGTACTTC

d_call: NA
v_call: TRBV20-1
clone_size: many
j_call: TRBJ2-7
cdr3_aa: CSARETRKAFYEQYF
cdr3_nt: TGCAGTGCTAGAGAGACTAGGAAGGCTTTCTACGAGCAGTACTTC

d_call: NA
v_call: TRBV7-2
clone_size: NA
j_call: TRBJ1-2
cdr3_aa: CASNDAANYGYTF
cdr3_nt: TGTGCCAGCAATGACGCAGCAAACTATGGCTACACCTTC

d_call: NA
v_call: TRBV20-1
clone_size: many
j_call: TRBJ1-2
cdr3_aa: CSARESRDRLSYTF
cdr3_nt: TGCAGTGCTAGAGAGTCCCGGGACCGCCTGAGCTACACCTTC

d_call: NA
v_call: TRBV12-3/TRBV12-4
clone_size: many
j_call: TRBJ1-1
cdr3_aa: CASSRLGMNTEAFF
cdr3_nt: TGTGCCAGCAGTCGACTGGGCATGAACACTGAAGCTTTCTTT

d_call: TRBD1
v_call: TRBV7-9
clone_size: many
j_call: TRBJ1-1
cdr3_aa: CASSRLDRMNTEAFF
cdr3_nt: TGTGCCAGCAGCCGATTGGACAGGATGAACACTGAAGCTTTCTTT

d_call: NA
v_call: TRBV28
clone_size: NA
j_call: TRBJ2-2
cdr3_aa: CASRLSGTTGELFF
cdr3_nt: TGTGCCAGCAGGTTAAGTGGGACCACCGGGGAGCTGTTTTTT

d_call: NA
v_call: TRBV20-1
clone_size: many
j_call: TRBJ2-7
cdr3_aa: CSARVGVTYEQYF
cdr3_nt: TGCAGTGCTAGAGTTGGCGTAACCTACGAGCAGTACTTC

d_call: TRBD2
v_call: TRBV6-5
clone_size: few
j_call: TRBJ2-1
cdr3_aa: CASSYDLAGSYNEQFF
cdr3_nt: TGTGCCAGCAGTTACGACCTAGCGGGATCCTACAATGAGCAGTTCTTC

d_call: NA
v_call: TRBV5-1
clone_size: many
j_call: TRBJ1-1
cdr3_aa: CASSLSGTEAFF
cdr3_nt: TGCGCCAGCAGCTTGTCTGGGACTGAAGCTTTCTTT

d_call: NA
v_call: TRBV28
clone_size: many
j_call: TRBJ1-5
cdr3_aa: CASSARVGRAASNQPQHF
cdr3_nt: TGTGCCAGCAGTGCACGGGTGGGCAGGGCGGCGAGCAATCAGCCCCAGCATTTT

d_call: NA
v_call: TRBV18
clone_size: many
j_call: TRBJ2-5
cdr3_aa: CASSPPTGQETQYF
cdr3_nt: TGTGCCAGCTCACCACCTACAGGGCAAGAGACCCAGTACTTC

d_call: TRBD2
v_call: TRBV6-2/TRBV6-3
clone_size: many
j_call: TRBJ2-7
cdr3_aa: CASSYYPGLAGHYEQYF
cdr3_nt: TGTGCCAGCAGTTACTACCCTGGACTAGCGGGACACTACGAGCAGTACTTC

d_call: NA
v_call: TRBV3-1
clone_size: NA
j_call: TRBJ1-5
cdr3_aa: CASSQDGADNQPQHF
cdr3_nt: TGTGCCAGCAGCCAAGATGGGGCGGACAATCAGCCCCAGCATTTT

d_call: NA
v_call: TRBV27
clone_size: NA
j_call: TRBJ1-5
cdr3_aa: CASPTNQPQHF
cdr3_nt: TGTGCCAGCCCAACGAATCAGCCCCAGCATTTT

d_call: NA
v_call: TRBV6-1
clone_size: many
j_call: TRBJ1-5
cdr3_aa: CASSVVGQPQHF
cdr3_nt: TGTGCCAGCAGTGTCGTCGGTCAGCCCCAGCATTTT

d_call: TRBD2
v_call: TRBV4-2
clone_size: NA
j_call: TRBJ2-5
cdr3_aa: CASSHPQREPQETQYF
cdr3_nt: TGTGCCAGCAGCCATCCCCAGCGGGAGCCACAAGAGACCCAGTACTTC

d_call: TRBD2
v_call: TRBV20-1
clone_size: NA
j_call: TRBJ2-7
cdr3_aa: CSAREGVAGGSYEQYF
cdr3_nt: TGCAGTGCTAGAGAGGGGGTAGCGGGAGGTTCCTACGAGCAGTACTTC

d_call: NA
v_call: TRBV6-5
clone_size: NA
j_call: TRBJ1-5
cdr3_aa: CASSFSWNQPQRF
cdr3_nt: TGTGCCAGCAGTTTCTCTTGGAATCAGCCCCAGCGTTTT

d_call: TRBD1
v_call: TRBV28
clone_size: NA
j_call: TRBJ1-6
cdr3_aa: CASSSQRQGYNSPLHF
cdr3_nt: TGTGCCAGCAGTTCCCAAAGACAGGGGTATAATTCACCCCTCCACTTT

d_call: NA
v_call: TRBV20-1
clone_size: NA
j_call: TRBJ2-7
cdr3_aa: CSARDQASSSYEQYF
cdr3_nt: TGCAGTGCTAGAGATCAGGCGTCCAGCTCCTACGAGCAGTACTTC

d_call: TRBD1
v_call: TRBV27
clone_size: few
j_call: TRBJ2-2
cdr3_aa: CASRQGQGDFGTGELFF
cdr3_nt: TGTGCCAGCAGGCAGGGACAGGGGGATTTTGGCACCGGGGAGCTGTTTTTT

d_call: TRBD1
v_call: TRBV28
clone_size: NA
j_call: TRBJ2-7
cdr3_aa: CASRVQAGTEVPDEQYF
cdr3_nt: TGTGCCAGCAGGGTACAAGCCGGGACAGAAGTCCCCGACGAGCAGTACTTC

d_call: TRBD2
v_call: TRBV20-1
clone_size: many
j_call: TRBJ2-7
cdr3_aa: CSASGLAGDHEQYF
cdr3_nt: TGCAGTGCTAGCGGACTAGCGGGAGATCACGAGCAGTACTTC

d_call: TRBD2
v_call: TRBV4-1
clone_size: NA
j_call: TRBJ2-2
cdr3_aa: CASSQYQGTSGRWVTGELFF
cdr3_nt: TGCGCCAGCAGCCAGTACCAGGGAACTAGCGGGAGATGGGTCACCGGGGAGCTGTTTTTT

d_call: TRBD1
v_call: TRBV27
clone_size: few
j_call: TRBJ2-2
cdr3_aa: CASSPDRGRVLTNTGELSF
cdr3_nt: TGTGCCAGCAGTCCAGACAGGGGGCGCGTTCTCACGAACACCGGGGAGCTGTCTTTT